Each of the 20 T cell receptor beta chains below was sequenced from the same sample in a study of response to subunit inactivated influenza vaccine. Via MiXCR, TCRdb re-called the RT-PCR reads, giving one row per CDR3 protein. This sample carries hundreds of thousands of distinct CDR3 sequences, 11% to 15% of them seen once, and the ten largest clones take about 7.4%. The specimen comprised PBMCs from blood, sampled approximately 15 days before vaccination. The receptors were gathered from a man in his fifties or sixties who received an inactivated influenza vaccine.

The J gene is TRBJ1-1, the V gene TRBV28, with D unresolved. CDR1 and CDR2 from the germline V gene are MDHEN and SYDVKM. The V end lost 5 bases, the J end lost 3 bases, and 7 bases lay between the germline ends. The CDR3 runs 12 residues. The CDR3 coding sequence is TGTGCCAGCAGTCCCGACTACACTGAAGCTTTCTTT. It codes for CASSPDYTEAFF.

Many counts were recorded for this clonotype. The rearrangement joins TRBV7-3 to TRBJ2-2; maybe TRBD2 (6 bases). CDR1 is SGHTA, CDR2 FQGTGA, per germline. The CDR3 is 15 amino acids. Trimming shortened V by 0 bases and J by 4 bases, and 9 bases separated the two germline ends. CDR3 nucleotide sequence: TGTGCCAGCAGCTTAACCGGGGGATCCACCGGGGAGCTGTTTTTT. Its protein product is CASSLTGGSTGELFF.

This clonotype has a count of ten or more. The chain recombines TRBV2 with TRBJ2-2; D not resolved. V was pared by 6 bases and J by 0 bases, with 8 bases between. In germline, CDR1 is SNHLY, CDR2 FYNNEI. CDR3 length equals 14 residues. The CDR3 protein is CASRPGANTGELFF. DNA for the CDR3: TGTGCCAGCAGGCCCGGTGCGAACACCGGGGAGCTGTTTTTT.

There are many counts of this clonotype. CDR3 amino acids: CASSQASGTPQETQYF. For the CDR3, the DNA is TGTGCCAGCAGCCAAGCCTCCGGGACACCACAAGAGACCCAGTACTTC. The J gene is TRBJ2-5, the V gene TRBV3-1, with D possibly matching TRBD1 (6 bases). The germline gives CDR1 LGHDT, CDR2 YNNKEL (reference sequence). V dropped 1 base and J dropped 2 bases, with 14 bases sitting between them. The CDR3 runs to 16 residues.

The chain links TRBV20-1 to TRBJ2-2; the match to TRBD2 covers 11 bases. Germline CDR1 and CDR2: DFQATT and SNEGSKA (reference sequence). CDR3 length equals 15 residues. Unmatched junction bases numbered 2, after V lost 0 bases and J lost 5 bases. The DNA for the CDR3 is TGCAGTGCTAGAGAAGGGACTAGCGGAACCGGGGAGCTGTTTTTT. Translation: CSAREGTSGTGELFF.

The V call is TRBV6-1, the J call TRBJ1-2; D gene uncertain. The CDR3 is made up of 16 amino acids. Trimming pared 0 bases from V and 5 bases from J, leaving 16 bases between. CDR1 and CDR2 from the germline V gene are MNHNS and SASEGT. The CDR3 nucleotides are TGTGCCAGCAGTGAAGCAGCGACCGCTAGATTATATGGCTACACCTTC. Residues: CASSEAATARLYGYTF.

Ten or more counts support this clonotype. This rearrangement joins TRBV10-3 to TRBJ2-4, with D possibly matching TRBD1 (6 bases). Germline CDR1 reads ENHRY; CDR2 reads SYGVKD. Trimming cost V 0 bases and J 10 bases, with 10 bases left between them. The CDR3 is 13 amino acids. As DNA, the CDR3 is TGTGCCATCAGTGAGTCCGGGACATGGATTCAGTACTTC. It yields the protein CAISESGTWIQYF.

The J gene is TRBJ2-2, the V gene TRBV19, with D perhaps TRBD1 or TRBD2 (5 bases each). In germline, CDR1 is LNHDA, CDR2 SQIVND (reference sequence). Trimming stripped 1 base from V and 4 bases from J, with 7 bases between. The CDR3 is 14 amino acids. CDR3 in DNA: TGTGCCAGTAGTATAGGAGGGGTCACCGGGGAGCTGTTTTTT. Translated, it gives CASSIGGVTGELFF.

The rearrangement joins TRBV30 to TRBJ2-3; tentative D call: TRBD2 (5 bases). Germline lookup yields CDR1 GTSNPN and CDR2 SVGIG (reference sequence). The V gene lost 0 bases and the J gene lost 3 bases, with 7 bases spanning the gap. This CDR3 contains 13 residues. The CDR3, as DNA: TGTGCCTGGAGTGTAGAGGGAACAGATACGCAGTATTTT. Protein sequence: CAWSVEGTDTQYF.

This clonotype has at least ten counts. This chain connects TRBV20-1 to TRBJ2-1; 11 bases align to TRBD2. The CDR3 spans 16 residues. Losses at the gene ends were 1 base for V and 1 base for J; bases not matched to a gene: 3. The germline V gene encodes CDR1 DFQATT and CDR2 SNEGSKA (reference sequence). This chain's CDR3 is CSARVLAGGSYNEQFF. The CDR3 DNA is TGCAGTGCTAGAGTATTAGCGGGGGGGTCCTACAATGAGCAGTTCTTC.

This clonotype was seen a few times. The CDR3 loop is CASRWDKNTEAFF. In DNA form, the CDR3 reads TGTGCCAGCAGGTGGGACAAGAACACTGAAGCTTTCTTT. V usage is TRBV6-1 and J usage is TRBJ1-1; a possible D gene is TRBD1 (6 bases). CDR1 is MNHNS and CDR2 is SASEGT in the germline V gene. The V end lost 6 bases, the J end lost 1 base, and 9 bases lay between the germline ends. This CDR3 has 13 residues.

This clonotype was found many times. The chain carries TRBV14 and TRBJ2-1; the match to TRBD2 covers 12 bases. CDR1 is SGHDN and CDR2 is FVKESK in the germline V gene. V was pared by 2 bases and J by 6 bases, with 5 bases of the junction left unmatched. This CDR3 comprises 16 residues. CDR3 nucleotides: TGTGCCAGCAGCCAACTAGCGGGGGGGCTTCGCAATGAGCAGTTCTTC. Encoded protein: CASSQLAGGLRNEQFF. The full variable domain, completed using reference TRBV14 and TRBJ2-1, is EAGVTQFPSHSVIEKGQTVTLRCDPISGHDNLYWYRRVMGKEIKFLLHFVKESKQDESGMPNNRFLAERTGGTYSTLKVQPAELEDSGVYFCASSQLAGGLRNEQFFGPGTRLTVL.

The J gene is TRBJ2-2, the V gene TRBV5-1; 9 positions match TRBD1. The germline V gene encodes CDR1 SGHRS and CDR2 YFSETQ. Trimming cost V 3 bases and J 0 bases; bases outside gene matches: 6. The CDR3 extends over 17 amino acids. In nucleotides, the CDR3 is TGCGCCAGCAGCTCGGGACAGGGAGCTTCGAACACCGGGGAGCTGTTTTTT. Encoded protein: CASSSGQGASNTGELFF.

The chain carries TRBV24-1 and TRBJ2-1, with 8 positions matching TRBD1. This CDR3 spans 14 amino acids. J was trimmed by 8 bases and V by 3 bases; bases with no gene match: 5. Germline CDR1 KGHDR, CDR2 SFDVKD. CDR3 DNA sequence: TGTGCCACCAGTGATCTTGGGACAGGTCATGAGCAGTTCTTC. Translating it yields CATSDLGTGHEQFF.

In its sample, this clonotype was seen a few times. The V and J genes are TRBV6-5 and TRBJ2-7, with D tentatively TRBD2 (6 bases). Germline loops: CDR1 MNHEY, CDR2 SVGAGI. The CDR3 loop spans 14 amino acids. V was clipped by 5 bases and J by 3 bases, with 14 bases between them. In nucleotides, the CDR3 is TGTGCCAGCAGTACTTCCGGGACTTACTACGAGCAGTACTTC. This gives the protein CASSTSGTYYEQYF.

CDR3 sequence (DNA): TGCAGTGCCTACTTAGCGGGGGGGCCTACGGATACGCAGTATTTT. Protein sequence: CSAYLAGGPTDTQYF. This chain uses TRBV20-1 with TRBJ2-3, with 11 bases identical to TRBD2. This CDR3 region has 15 residues. The germline V gene has CDR1 DFQATT and CDR2 SNEGSKA (reference sequence). V shed 6 bases, J shed 6 bases, and the junction held 11 bases outside the gene matches.

The chain is built from TRBV29-1 and TRBJ1-1; no firm D call. The length of the CDR3 is 11 residues. The V end was cut by 6 bases, the J end by 1 base, with 6 bases between. Per the germline V gene, CDR1 is SQVTM and CDR2 is ANQGSEA. CDR3 sequence reads: CSVSQNTEAFF. The CDR3 DNA is TGCAGCGTCAGTCAGAACACTGAAGCTTTCTTT.

This chain links TRBV4-3 with TRBJ2-2; tentatively, D is TRBD1 (6 bases). The V gene's germline CDR1 is LGHNA and CDR2 YSLEER. This CDR3 spans 16 amino acids. V lost 1 base and J 7 bases, leaving 16 bases between the germline ends. CDR3 DNA sequence: TGCGCCAGCAGCCAAGCCCTAACTCAGGGGAGCGGGGAGCTGTTTTTT. Amino acid sequence: CASSQALTQGSGELFF.

The CDR3 nucleotides are TGCGCCAGCAGCTTGGCAACTGCGGGAGGGCAAGAGACCCAGTACTTC. Amino acids: CASSLATAGGQETQYF. This chain connects TRBV5-1 to TRBJ2-5, with 9 positions matching TRBD2. Unmatched junction bases numbered 5, after V lost 0 bases and J lost 2 bases. Germline CDR1 is SGHRS and CDR2 is YFSETQ. The CDR3 sequence is 16 residues long. The full variable domain, in which reference TRBV5-1 and TRBJ2-5 provide the parts outside the CDR3, is KAGVTQTPRYLIKTRGQQVTLSCSPISGHRSVSWYQQTPGQGLQFLFEYFSETQRNKGNFPGRFSGRQFSNSRSEMNVSTLELGDSALYLCASSLATAGGQETQYFGPGTRLLVL.

V and J are TRBV5-6 and TRBJ2-3; TRBD2 might be the D (6 bases). There are 16 residues in the CDR3. Trimming left V 3 bases short and J 1 base short, with 15 bases between. In germline, CDR1 is SGHDT, CDR2 YYEEEE. CDR3 amino acids: CASSSVVGGGTDTQYF. The CDR3 DNA follows: TGTGCCAGCAGCTCGGTAGTAGGAGGGGGCACAGATACGCAGTATTTT.